These 18 T cell receptor beta chains share one sample of origin, sequenced in a study of identical twins. TCRdb analysed the 5' RACE reads with MiXCR anew, one entry per CDR3 protein. The sample lists 420,000 or so distinct CDR3 sequences; approximately 17% were seen once. Sequences were obtained from naive T cells sorted from blood. The receptor set was obtained from a man in his fifties or sixties in good health.

The rearrangement joins TRBV12-3 or TRBV12-4 to TRBJ1-5, with 7 positions matching TRBD1. CDR3 size: 15 residues. Trimming took 6 bases from V and 2 from J; bases not matched to a gene: 7. The CDR3 is CASRKGTGGNQPQHF. In DNA form, the CDR3 reads TGTGCCAGCAGGAAGGGAACAGGGGGCAATCAGCCCCAGCATTTT.

As regards this clonotype: A single base separates this from a much larger clone, so it may be a read error. The CDR3 end shows no conserved phenylalanine or tryptophan, and so a read error is likely. The rearrangement uses TRBV5-1 and TRBJ2-1, with 11 nucleotides matching TRBD1. After removal of 4 bases from V and 4 bases from J, the junction contained 7 bases not matched to a gene. The CDR3 spans 16 residues. In germline, CDR1 is SGHRS, CDR2 YFSETQ. The CDR3 reads CASSAGTGGRYNEQFL. CDR3 DNA: TGCGCCAGCAGCGCAGGGACAGGGGGACGTTACAATGAGCAGTTCTTA.

There are a few counts of this clonotype. The genes are TRBV28 and TRBJ2-1; D gene unclear. Germline V CDR1 and CDR2: MDHEN, SYDVKM. The CDR3 sequence is 15 residues long. V was pared by 5 bases and J by 3 bases, with 14 bases between. This CDR3 reads CASSRKHLNYNEQFF. In DNA, the CDR3 is TGTGCCAGCAGTCGAAAACATTTGAACTACAATGAGCAGTTCTTC.

This clonotype was observed many times. V gene TRBV29-1 combines with J gene TRBJ1-2; TRBD1 is a possible D gene (5 bases). This CDR3 comprises 11 residues. Looked up from germline, CDR1 is SQVTM and CDR2 is ANQGSEA. The V end was cut by 4 bases, the J end by 8 bases, with 11 bases between. CDR3 nucleotide sequence: TGCAGCGTTGGGGGGACGACGGGCTACACCTTC. Amino acid sequence: CSVGGTTGYTF.

The V call is TRBV28, the J call TRBJ2-4; the D is unclear. This CDR3 contains 15 residues. The V and J ends lost 2 bases and 0 bases respectively, with 8 bases between them. From germline, CDR1 is MDHEN and CDR2 SYDVKM. The CDR3 bases are TGTGCCAGCAGTTTACCATTCGTAGCCAAAAACATTCAGTACTTC. Translated: CASSLPFVAKNIQYF.

This clonotype came up many times. The genes are TRBV5-1 and TRBJ2-1; 10 bases match TRBD2. V shed 0 bases, J shed 0 bases, and the junction held 0 bases outside the gene matches. CDR3 length: 16 amino acids. CDR1 SGHRS and CDR2 YFSETQ come from the germline V gene. CDR3 amino acids: CASSLGLAGSYNEQFF. The CDR3 DNA reads TGCGCCAGCAGCTTGGGACTAGCGGGCTCCTACAATGAGCAGTTCTTC.

This clonotype occurred a few times. The chain is built from TRBV6-1 and TRBJ1-1, with TRBD1 matching 7 bases. Per the germline V gene, CDR1 is MNHNS and CDR2 is SASEGT. The CDR3 is 14 residues long. J lost 6 bases, V lost 6 bases, and 10 bases had no gene match. CDR3 nucleotides: TGTGCCAGCAGGTGGGACAGAAAACACGCTGAAGCTTTCTTT. Protein: CASRWDRKHAEAFF.

V is TRBV7-8 and J is TRBJ1-1; D unclear. V lost 5 bases to trimming and J lost 1 base, with 11 bases between them. Germline CDR1 reads SGHVS; CDR2 reads FQNEAQ. This CDR3 is 14 amino acids long. The DNA of the CDR3 is TGTGCCAGCAGCCCTACGAGGAAGAACACTGAAGCTTTCTTT. Protein product: CASSPTRKNTEAFF.

This clonotype was seen only a few times. The rearrangement uses TRBV11-2 and TRBJ2-7, with D possibly TRBD2 on 5 matching bases. Germline CDR1 is SGHAT and CDR2 is FQNNGV. The CDR3 spans 15 residues. Trimming removed 1 base from V and 3 bases from J, with 13 bases in between. CDR3 in DNA: TGTGCCAGCAGCTTAGGACGGGGATCTCTCTACGAGCAGTACTTC. Protein product: CASSLGRGSLYEQYF.

The chain employs TRBV27 and TRBJ2-7, with a weak D call TRBD1 (6 bases). The CDR3 spans 16 residues. Germline values: CDR1 MNHEY, CDR2 SMNVEV (reference sequence). Trimming shortened V by 5 bases and J by 3 bases, and 20 bases separated the two germline ends. The DNA of the CDR3 is TGTGCCAGCAGTCGAGATGTTGGGGGACACTTCTACGAGCAGTACTTC. Translation gives CASSRDVGGHFYEQYF.

This clonotype was seen many times. V and J are TRBV24-1 and TRBJ2-2; 8 bases agree with TRBD1. V gave up 3 bases and J gave up 6 bases; unmatched junction bases: 8. The CDR3 has 16 amino acids. Germline V gene lookup returns CDR1 KGHDR and CDR2 SFDVKD. CDR3 DNA: TGTGCCACCAGTGATCCACAGGGGGTGAAGGCCGGGGAGCTGTTTTTT. It specifies CATSDPQGVKAGELFF.

This clonotype was counted ten times or more. DNA of the CDR3: TGTGCCAGCAGCCCAAGGGCCAGGGGGGACACCGGGGAGCTGTTTTTT. Its protein product is CASSPRARGDTGELFF. The chain is built from TRBV5-5 and TRBJ2-2; D is possibly TRBD1 (7 bases). Germline CDR1 SGHKS, CDR2 YYEKEE (reference sequence). The CDR3 totals 16 residues. Trimming removed 4 bases at V and 3 bases at J, with 16 bases between.

This chain joins TRBV28 and TRBJ1-2; possibly TRBD1 for D (5 bases). The CDR3 extends over 13 amino acids. V was cut by 1 base and J by 5 bases, with 8 bases left in between. Germline CDR1 reads MDHEN; CDR2 reads SYDVKM. CDR3: CASSLSGWYGYTF. CDR3 sequence (DNA): TGTGCCAGCAGTTTATCAGGGTGGTATGGCTACACCTTC.

The chain links TRBV9 to TRBJ2-7, with D possibly being TRBD1 (7 bases). Trimming left V 2 bases short and J 4 bases short, with 16 bases between. Per the germline V gene, CDR1 is SGDLS and CDR2 is YYNGEE. CDR3 length equals 15 residues. This CDR3 is CASSVGGGGRYEQYF. The CDR3 DNA reads TGTGCCAGCAGCGTCGGTGGAGGGGGCAGGTACGAGCAGTACTTC.

This chain links TRBV15 with TRBJ2-7; the D gene is possibly TRBD2 (6 bases). CDR3 length: 16 amino acids. Germline V gene lookup returns CDR1 LNHNV and CDR2 YYDKDF (reference sequence). With 0 bases removed from V and 0 bases from J, the gap between germline ends came to 12 bases. As DNA, the CDR3 is TGTGCCACCAGCAGAGATCTCCTCGGGAGCTCCTACGAGCAGTACTTC. This sequence encodes CATSRDLLGSSYEQYF.

This clonotype has ten or more counts. The V and J genes are TRBV14 and TRBJ2-1, with TRBD2 matching over 7 bases. Germline V gives CDR1 SGHDN, CDR2 FVKESK. Trimming at V came to 3 bases and at J to 9 bases, leaving 5 bases not matched to a gene. CDR3 length: 13 residues. Here the CDR3 reads CASSQDIAGEQFF. The CDR3 DNA sequence: TGTGCCAGCAGCCAGGATATAGCGGGTGAGCAGTTCTTC.

This clonotype was picked up a small number of times. The chain employs TRBV5-1 and TRBJ2-5; D possibly corresponds to TRBD1 (6 bases). The V end lost 7 bases, the J end lost 3 bases, and 16 bases lay between the germline ends. Germline CDR1 and CDR2: SGHRS and YFSETQ. This CDR3 is built from 14 residues. CDR3 protein: CASRNGRGKETQYF. The CDR3 DNA reads TGCGCCAGCCGAAACGGTAGGGGGAAAGAGACCCAGTACTTC.

The chain employs TRBV5-6 and TRBJ2-1, with TRBD1 matching over 7 bases. Per the germline V gene, CDR1 is SGHDT and CDR2 is YYEEEE. The CDR3 sequence is 16 residues long. Unmatched junction bases numbered 8, after V lost 4 bases and J lost 1 base. The CDR3 region has the DNA TGTGCCAGCAGCCCCGCAGGGGGTGGGTCCTACAATGAGCAGTTCTTC. Residues: CASSPAGGGSYNEQFF.